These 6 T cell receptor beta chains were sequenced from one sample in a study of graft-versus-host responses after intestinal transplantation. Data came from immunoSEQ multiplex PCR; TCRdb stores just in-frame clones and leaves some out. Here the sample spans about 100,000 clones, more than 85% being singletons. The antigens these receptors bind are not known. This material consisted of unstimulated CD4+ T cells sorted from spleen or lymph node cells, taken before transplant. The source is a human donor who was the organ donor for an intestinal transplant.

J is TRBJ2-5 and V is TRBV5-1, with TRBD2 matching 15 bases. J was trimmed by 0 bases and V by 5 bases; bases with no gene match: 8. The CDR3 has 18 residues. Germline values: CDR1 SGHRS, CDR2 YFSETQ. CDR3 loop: CASSFGLAGGTNQETQYF. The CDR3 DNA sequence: TGCGCCAGCAGTTTCGGACTAGCGGGGGGGACCAACCAAGAGACCCAGTACTTC.

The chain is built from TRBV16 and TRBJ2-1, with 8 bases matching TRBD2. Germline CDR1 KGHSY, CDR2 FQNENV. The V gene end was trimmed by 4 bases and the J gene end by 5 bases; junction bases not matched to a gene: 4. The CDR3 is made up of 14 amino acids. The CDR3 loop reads CASSLNSGNNEQFF. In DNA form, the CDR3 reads TGTGCCAGCAGCCTTAATAGCGGGAACAATGAGCAGTTCTTC.

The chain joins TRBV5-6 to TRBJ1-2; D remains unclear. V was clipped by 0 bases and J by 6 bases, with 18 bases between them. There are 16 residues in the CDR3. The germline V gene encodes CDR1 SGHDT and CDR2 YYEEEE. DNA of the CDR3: TGTGCCAGCAGCTTGGTTTGGACGATCGGGGAAGATGGCTACACCTTC. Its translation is CASSLVWTIGEDGYTF.

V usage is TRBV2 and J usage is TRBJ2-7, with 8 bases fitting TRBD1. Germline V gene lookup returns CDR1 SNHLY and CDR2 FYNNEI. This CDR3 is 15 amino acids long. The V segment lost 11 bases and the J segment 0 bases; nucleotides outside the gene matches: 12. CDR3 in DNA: TGTGCCGGCCGAACAGACAGGGGCCTCTCCTACGAGCAGTACTTC. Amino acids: CAGRTDRGLSYEQYF.

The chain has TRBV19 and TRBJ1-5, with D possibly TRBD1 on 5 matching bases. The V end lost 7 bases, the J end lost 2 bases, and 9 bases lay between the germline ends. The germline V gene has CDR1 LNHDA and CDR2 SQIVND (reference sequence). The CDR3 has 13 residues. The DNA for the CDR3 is TGTGCCAGTAACCCCAGGGGCAATCAGCCCCAGCATTTT. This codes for CASNPRGNQPQHF.

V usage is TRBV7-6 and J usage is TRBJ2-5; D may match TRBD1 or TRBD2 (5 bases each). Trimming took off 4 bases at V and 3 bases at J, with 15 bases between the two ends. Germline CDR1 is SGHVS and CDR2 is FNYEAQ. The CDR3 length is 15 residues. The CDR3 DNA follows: TGTGCCAGCAGCTCCCGAGGGGTGGAGAAAGAGACCCAGTACTTC. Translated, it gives CASSSRGVEKETQYF.